These 16 T cell receptor beta chains were all obtained from the same sample, sequenced in a study of control samples from healthy donors and cancer patients (TCRdb year 2020). To prepare the library, the immunoSEQ multiplex PCR assay was applied. In TCRdb, the immuneACCESS table is reduced to in-frame sequences with V and J assigned. These tables do not hold every clone; where another copy was compared, an unresolved V gene accounts for under half, and the others remain unexplained. This sample has tens of thousands of clones in its table, and about 90% of those were observed once. The ten top clones hold around 5.1% of the sample. The sample comprised blood. The receptors come from a man aged 50 to 59 in good health.

This clone was counted once. The V gene is TRBV28, the J gene TRBJ1-4; D is uncertain. The CDR3 is 14 residues long. Per germline, CDR1 MDHEN and CDR2 SYDVKM. Trimming removed 6 bases at V and 4 bases at J, with 12 bases between. For the CDR3, the DNA is TGTGCCAGCAGCCCAGTCTCCCTTAATGAAAAACTGTTTTTT. It specifies CASSPVSLNEKLFF.

V is TRBV9 and J is TRBJ2-2, with TRBD2 identical over 8 bases. The V segment lost 6 bases and the J segment 3 bases; nucleotides outside the gene matches: 4. Germline CDR1 is SGDLS and CDR2 is YYNGEE. The CDR3 is 14 residues long. The CDR3 loop reads CASTPRGDTGELFF. CDR3 coding DNA: TGTGCCAGCACCCCGCGGGGGGACACCGGGGAGCTGTTTTTT.

This chain uses TRBV30 with TRBJ2-7; no firm D call. Germline CDR1 GTSNPN, CDR2 SVGIG (reference sequence). CDR3 length: 13 residues. Trimming removed 5 bases at V and 4 bases at J, with 15 bases between. CDR3 sequence (DNA): TGTGCCTGGGCGTCCGGTAGGGCGTACGAGCAGTACTTC. As protein: CAWASGRAYEQYF. The full variable domain, its missing parts supplied by reference TRBV30 and TRBJ2-7, is SQTIHQWPATLVQPVGSPLSLECTVEGTSNPNLYWYRQAAGRGLQLLFYSVGIGQISSEVPQNLSASRPQDRQFILSSKKLLLSDSGFYLCAWASGRAYEQYFGPGTRLTVT.

The chain has TRBV5-6 and TRBJ2-1; 9 bases agree with TRBD1. CDR3 length: 13 amino acids. J lost 14 bases, V lost 0 bases, and 6 bases had no gene match. Germline assignment: CDR1 SGHDT and CDR2 YYEEEE. The CDR3 DNA sequence: TGTGCCAGCAGCTTGGTGGGGGACAGGGTTAAGTTCTTC. Its translation is CASSLVGDRVKFF. Based on the CDR3 plus reference TRBV5-6 and TRBJ2-1, the full variable domain is DAGVTQSPTHLIKTRGQQVTLRCSPKSGHDTVSWYQQALGQGPQFIFQYYEEEERQRGNFPDRFSGHQFPNYSSELNVNALLLGDSALYLCASSLVGDRVKFFGPGTRLTVL.

The chain combines TRBV19 with TRBJ2-4; D unclear. CDR3 size: 15 residues. Looked up from germline, CDR1 is LNHDA and CDR2 is SQIVND (reference sequence). The V end lost 3 bases, the J end lost 2 bases, and 11 bases lay between the germline ends. The CDR3 reads CASSISRGTKNIQYF. The CDR3 nucleotides read TGTGCCAGTAGTATTTCCCGTGGGACCAAAAACATTCAGTACTTC. Variable domain in full (rest from reference TRBV19 and TRBJ2-4): DGGITQSPKYLFRKEGQNVTLSCEQNLNHDAMYWYRQDPGQGLRLIYYSQIVNDFQKGDIAEGYSVSREKKESFPLTVTSAQKNPTAFYLCASSISRGTKNIQYFGAGTRLSVL.

The rearrangement links TRBV6-5 to TRBJ1-1; D is undetermined. Germline V gene lookup returns CDR1 MNHEY and CDR2 SVGAGI. This CDR3 comprises 16 residues. The V end lost 2 bases, the J end lost 1 base, and 14 bases lay between the germline ends. The CDR3 sequence: CASSYGWSRANTEAFF. The CDR3 nucleotides read TGTGCCAGCAGTTACGGTTGGAGTAGGGCGAACACTGAAGCTTTCTTT.

This chain joins TRBV3-1 (or the pseudogene TRBV3-2) and TRBJ1-1, with D hard to call. Germline values: CDR1 LGHDT, CDR2 YNNKEL (reference sequence). The CDR3 is 14 amino acids. Trimming took 1 base from V and 1 from J, leaving 7 bases between them. In DNA form, the CDR3 reads TGTGCCAGCAGCCAAGGTCCGGGGAACACTGAAGCTTTCTTT. Protein sequence: CASSQGPGNTEAFF.

The chain carries TRBV6-5 and TRBJ1-2; no reliable D call. V lost 0 bases, J lost 5 bases, and 7 bases lay in between. CDR1 and CDR2 from the germline V gene are MNHEY and SVGAGI. This CDR3 region has 13 residues. The CDR3 is CASSYSPEYGYTF. The CDR3 nucleotides are TGTGCCAGCAGTTACTCTCCAGAATATGGCTACACCTTC.

The chain joins TRBV10-2 to TRBJ2-7, with D maybe TRBD2 (7 bases). Germline lookup yields CDR1 WSHSY and CDR2 SAAADI. CDR3 length: 14 residues. The V and J ends lost 9 bases and 3 bases respectively, with 18 bases between them. The CDR3 nucleotides are TGCGCCAGTAGAAAACAGGGAGGGGACTACGAGCAGTACTTC. As protein: CASRKQGGDYEQYF.

The chain combines TRBV5-1 with TRBJ2-1, with D tentatively TRBD1 or TRBD2 (5 bases each). The V end lost 5 bases, the J end lost 6 bases, and 15 bases lay between the germline ends. CDR1 SGHRS and CDR2 YFSETQ come from the germline V gene. The CDR3 has 14 residues. The CDR3 DNA follows: TGCGCCAGCAGGCAGGGCTTTGGGGGCAATGAGCAGTTCTTC. It translates to CASRQGFGGNEQFF.

As DNA, the CDR3 is TGCGCCAGCACCCCGGGATCAGAGGAGAACACTGAAGCTTTCTTT. Translation: CASTPGSEENTEAFF. The V and J genes are TRBV10-2 and TRBJ1-1, with D unclear. V was trimmed by 7 bases and J by 1 base, leaving 16 bases between them. The length of the CDR3 is 15 residues. Germline CDR1 WSHSY, CDR2 SAAADI.

The V call is TRBV11-3, the J call TRBJ2-2; D tentatively reads TRBD1 or TRBD2 (5 bases each). The germline CDR1 and CDR2 sequences are SGHNT and YENEEA. Trimming removed 7 bases at V and 2 bases at J, with 14 bases between. This CDR3 has 15 amino acids. CDR3: CASTISGGNTGELFF. CDR3 nucleotide sequence: TGTGCCAGCACCATATCTGGGGGAAACACCGGGGAGCTGTTTTTT.

This chain joins TRBV7-9 and TRBJ2-7, with 7 bases matching TRBD1. In germline, CDR1 is SEHNR, CDR2 FQNEAQ (reference sequence). The junction had 2 bases not matched to a gene; V was cut back by 4 bases and J by 2 bases. This CDR3 is built from 13 residues. CDR3 bases: TGTGCCAGCAGCTCGGGACAGACCTACGAGCAGTACTTC. It is translated as CASSSGQTYEQYF.

V is TRBV29-1 and J is TRBJ1-1; D is undetermined. V was pared by 6 bases and J by 5 bases, with 10 bases between. In germline, CDR1 is SQVTM, CDR2 ANQGSEA. CDR3 length: 11 residues. The CDR3 loop is CSVSDWTEAFF. CDR3 nucleotides: TGCAGCGTCTCTGATTGGACTGAAGCTTTCTTT.

V and J are TRBV5-8 and TRBJ1-1, with 7 bases fitting TRBD1. The CDR3 is 15 residues long. The V gene's germline CDR1 is SGHTS and CDR2 YDEGEE. The junction had 7 bases not matched to a gene; V was cut back by 4 bases and J by 1 base. The chain's CDR3 is CASSPWKGANTEAFF. In DNA, the CDR3 is TGTGCCAGCAGCCCCTGGAAGGGGGCGAACACTGAAGCTTTCTTT.

The chain carries TRBV28 and TRBJ1-5, with a possible D match to TRBD1 (6 bases). Deletions cut 7 bases from V and 7 bases from J, with 17 bases between. Per the germline V gene, CDR1 is MDHEN and CDR2 is SYDVKM. This CDR3 comprises 14 residues. In DNA form, the CDR3 reads TGTGCCAGCATGAGGGGGGGTATCGGGCAGCCCCAGCATTTT. It translates to CASMRGGIGQPQHF.